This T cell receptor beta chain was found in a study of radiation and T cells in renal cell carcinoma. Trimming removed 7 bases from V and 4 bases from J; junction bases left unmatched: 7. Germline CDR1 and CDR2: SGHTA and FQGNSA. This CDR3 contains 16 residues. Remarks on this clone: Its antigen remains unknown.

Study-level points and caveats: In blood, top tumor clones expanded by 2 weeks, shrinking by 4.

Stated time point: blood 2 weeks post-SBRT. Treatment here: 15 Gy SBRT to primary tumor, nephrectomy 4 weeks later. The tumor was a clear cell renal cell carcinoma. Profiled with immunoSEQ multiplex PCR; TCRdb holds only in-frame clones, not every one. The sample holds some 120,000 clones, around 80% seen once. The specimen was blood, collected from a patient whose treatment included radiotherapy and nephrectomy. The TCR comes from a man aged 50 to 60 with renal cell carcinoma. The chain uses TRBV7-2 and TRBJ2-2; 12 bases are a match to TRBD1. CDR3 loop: CASTPPGQGATGELFF. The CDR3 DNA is TGTGCCAGCACCCCGCCGGGACAGGGGGCCACCGGGGAGCTGTTTTTT.